This T cell receptor (beta chain) was recorded in a study of cytomegalovirus exposure and HLA in healthy donors (TCRdb year 2017). Notes on the research overall: In an earlier analysis of 587 of the donors, 250 to 300 Gb of sequence data and 90 million to 120 million unique TCR beta sequences from 150 million to 200 million T cells were reported. In an earlier analysis of roughly 600 of the donors, high-throughput TCR beta sequencing was used to judge whether each TCR beta V gene segment behaved as functional or pseudogenic. Class I and class II HLA loci were covered by the typing at four-digit resolution. To study patterns of TCR occurrence, a later analysis re-analyzed previously published TCR beta repertoires from around 660 donors and added high-resolution HLA genotyping. Roughly 300 gigabases of sequencing data and around 88 million unique TCR sequences made up an early release that covered fewer than 650 HLA-typed donors. High-throughput TCR immunosequencing, statistical association of individual TCRs with disease status, and machine learning were combined to predict cytomegalovirus infection status. Alongside the repertoire data, information on donor age, sex, ethnicity and CMV serostatus was compiled. A separate validation cohort of roughly 130 different subjects was used in addition to the approximately 670-subject first cohort. The study used immunosequencing to profile the T cell repertoires of 670 or so subjects and linked those repertoires to cytomegalovirus serostatus. Genome-wide SNP genotypes for about 65% of the roughly 670 donors were used in a later genetic analysis, which treated that subset as a discovery cohort. The genetic ancestry cluster associated with self-reported Caucasian donors included 81% of the roughly 380 genotyped donors. Among almost 400 genotyped donors of the cohort, an average of roughly 240,000 unique TCR beta nucleotide sequences were sequenced per donor, 15% to 20% of them non-productive. The study aimed to test whether cataloging public T cell receptors could reveal signatures of past pathogen exposure. A handful of DR-DQ haplotypes were treated as single units for association and clustering because of strong linkage in the cohort. The later analysis used no new phenotypic data to find candidate immune exposures, relying instead on TCR beta sequences and their occurrence across donors. All discovery cohort repertoires had been generated using a single sequencing platform. Typing coverage differed by locus: A, B, C, DRB1 and DQB1 were typed in about 629-630 donors, DQA1 in around 500, DPA1 in 600 to 610, and DPB1 in roughly 450.

Comment on this clone: The clone's antigen remains unknown. No quality values exist for individual bases; no much larger clone is one base distant.

The cohort comprised around 690 healthy bone marrow donors. At the time of sampling, all cohort members were nominally healthy, though unrecorded immune exposures were likely present. The donor tested CMV seropositive and was one of the 289 seropositive cohort members. Each donor provided a peripheral blood sample, and peripheral blood mononuclear cells were used for TCR beta sequencing. The Qiagen DNeasy Blood Extraction Kit was used to extract genomic DNA from the blood cell samples. V is shortened by 4 bases, J by 4 bases, and the region joining them spans 10 bases. Counted from cysteine to phenylalanine, this CDR3 has 13 amino acids. Of all the DNA, just the CDR3 is kept, 39 bases in frame from base 1. The CDR1 and CDR2 encoded by the germline V gene (reference sequence) are LNHDA and SQIVND. The investigation overall reported the following: In an earlier analysis of approximately 590 of the donors, most TCR beta V segments appeared in productive rearrangements about 90% or about 30% of the time, broadly matching IMGT annotations. In vitro tests confirmed that three of the cytomegalovirus-associated TCR beta chains recognize cytomegalovirus antigens. In this cohort, only TCR beta chains were sequenced, and detectable features were limited by the absence of alpha or paired-chain data. Linkage disequilibrium might explain the correlated functional status among segregating V segments, but an unknown experimental factor could not be excluded. Compared with the approximately 670-donor mean, donors in an Asian-associated ancestry cluster had fewer N-insertions in productive TCRs, according to a later genetic analysis. Most TCR sequences were seen in very few donors, while some public TCRs were found in many individuals. In a later analysis, HLA-associated TCR beta chains showed more clonal expansion and lower generation probabilities than non-associated chains that were equally common. Assigning TCR associations to individual alleles was difficult when HLA alleles, especially DR and DQ, strongly co-occurred. CMV serostatus was the only immune exposure information available for the cohort. The 87-base-pair reads could not distinguish some IMGT-functional V segments, including TRBV6-2 and TRBV6-3, so those segments were excluded. Because HLA typing was unavailable for some donors at each locus, only the typed subset was used in association tests. In a later analysis, the rate of TCR association differed among HLA loci, with DRB1 alleles having the most associated TCRs and HLA-C alleles having the fewest. In a later analysis, most CMV-associated TCR beta chains were found to appear HLA-restricted, with HLA associations seemingly driven largely by CMV exposure. The authors suggested that the approach could potentially be generalized to other disease states and immunological phenotypes. Sequencing depth was assumed to be roughly uniform across donors in the presence/absence analyses, though that assumption may not hold. A later analysis reported that several top co-occurrence clusters appeared linked to parvovirus B19, influenza, CMV and Epstein-Barr virus. A later genetic analysis associated a missense DCLRE1C variant with V-gene and J-gene trimming of TCR beta chains, and an independent cohort replicated the association. A further reported finding was that TCR beta sequences accurately predicted the HLA-A and HLA-B alleles for most subjects in the first cohort. A cluster of highly shared sequence variants was judged likely to be a technical artifact of the sequencing pipeline. The study gave a list of about 160 TCR beta chains associated with cytomegalovirus. Because counts were too low, about 17 rarely observed V segments, including chromosome 9 orphons, were excluded from the earlier analysis of several hundred of the donors. Specific HLA alleles were associated with 15,000 to 20,000 TCR beta sequences at a false discovery rate of 0.05 in a later analysis. In both the original and validation cohorts, the classifier was reported to diagnose cytomegalovirus status with high specificity and sensitivity.

The library was obtained by the immunoSEQ multiplex PCR assay. The multiplex PCR relied on a mix of 60 forward primers for TCR Vbeta segments and 13 reverse primers for TCR Jbeta segments. The CDR3 region of rearranged TCR beta genes was amplified from genomic DNA with a multiplex PCR assay. Amplified TCR beta libraries were sequenced as 87-base-pair reads on the Illumina HiSeq System. The authors' analysis ran thus. In a later analysis, tens of millions of unique TCR beta chains were counted across the approximately 640 repertoires, and approximately 9.9 million of these chains were shared by at least two donors. Raw reads were error-corrected and collapsed into unique sequences with a nearest-neighbor algorithm that merged closely related sequences to remove PCR and sequencing errors. V, D and J gene segments were assigned by aligning CDR3 sequences to IMGT reference sequences. For a sequence to be retained, a match of at least six nucleotides was required to both a V gene segment and a J gene segment. A rearrangement was called productive if the CDR3 had no stop codons and remained in frame with V and J, and every other rearrangement was called non-productive. Following IMGT convention, CDR3 was defined as the stretch from the second conserved V-encoded cysteine to the conserved J-encoded phenylalanine. Sequences without an unambiguous match to a single V gene segment were excluded from the earlier analysis of almost 600 of the donors. In an earlier analysis of approximately 610 of the donors, V segments were called functional above 56.7% productive rearrangements and were called segregating when the between-donor standard deviation exceeded 5%. To diagnose cytomegalovirus status from the catalog of TCR beta chain sequences, a statistical classification framework was built. In a later analysis, V and J genes were assigned by comparing TCR nucleotide sequences against IMGT/GENE-DB human TR gene sequences. The TCRdist pipeline was used in a later analysis to assign CDR3 sequences and most-parsimonious VDJ recombination scenarios. In a later analysis, each TCR beta chain was defined by its CDR3 amino acid sequence together with its V-gene family, and reads lacking a unique V-gene family were excluded. In a later analysis, around 650 highly shared, low-generation-probability nucleotide sequences were removed to address suspected cross-contamination and a sequencing artifact. For each public chain, a later analysis derived a clonal expansion index from normalized ranks of inferred template counts within each repertoire. In a later analysis, generation probabilities were computed with a VDJ recombination model fitted to out-of-frame rearrangements, and the resulting probabilities were checked against IGoR. In a later analysis, hypergeometric tests were used to score TCR-TCR, TCR-HLA and TCR-CMV co-occurrence, with a repertoire-size bias correction applied to TCR pairs. A later analysis estimated false discovery rates by permuting HLA or CMV assignments 20 times. In a later analysis, co-occurring TCRs were grouped using DBSCAN, with TCRdist sequence similarity added in when clustering inside HLA-allele-positive subsets. Co-occurrence clustering excluded repertoires with fewer than 30,000 or more than 120,000 public chains, plus five with anomalous nucleotide sharing. The source is immuneACCESS, and TCRdb retained only in-frame sequences with V and J called. Part of the clones is not carried over; for the studies checked, unresolved V genes explain less than half of this, and the remainder is unexplained. That table is the source of V, J and clone size, and D and trimming were worked out from the DNA. This sample is represented by fewer than 200,000 clones; about 88% of them were singletons. In total, the top ten clones hold about 2% of the sample.

The chain is encoded by TRBV19 joined to TRBJ1-1; the D segment could be TRBD1, given 6 matching bases. The TCR originated in a man aged 18-30 years in good health and CMV-seropositive. The source material was PBMCs. The CDR3 has the sequence CASSNRVGTEAFF. The nucleotide sequence reads TGTGCCAGTAGTAACAGGGTGGGCACTGAAGCTTTCTTT. The variable domain in full, with residues beyond the CDR3 obtained from the reference TRBV19 and TRBJ1-1 genes, is DGGITQSPKYLFRKEGQNVTLSCEQNLNHDAMYWYRQDPGQGLRLIYYSQIVNDFQKGDIAEGYSVSREKKESFPLTVTSAQKNPTAFYLCASSNRVGTEAFFGQGTRLTVV.